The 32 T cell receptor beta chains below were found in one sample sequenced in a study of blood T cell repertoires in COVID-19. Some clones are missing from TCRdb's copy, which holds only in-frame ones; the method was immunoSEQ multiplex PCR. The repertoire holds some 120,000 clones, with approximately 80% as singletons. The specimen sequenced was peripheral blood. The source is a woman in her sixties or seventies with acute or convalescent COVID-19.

Here the CDR3 DNA reads TGTGCCAGCAGTTTAAGCAGGGGCTATGGCTACACCTTC. Protein: CASSLSRGYGYTF. V and J are TRBV6-5 and TRBJ1-2, with D possibly TRBD1 on 6 matching bases. Trimming took 4 bases from V and 4 from J, leaving 10 bases between them. CDR1 and CDR2 (germline): MNHEY, SVGAGI. This CDR3 has 13 residues.

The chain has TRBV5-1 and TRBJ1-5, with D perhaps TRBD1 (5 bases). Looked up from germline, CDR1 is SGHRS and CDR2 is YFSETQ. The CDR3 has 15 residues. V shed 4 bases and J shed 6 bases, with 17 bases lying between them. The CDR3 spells CASSPGVGKSQPQHF. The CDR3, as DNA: TGCGCCAGCAGCCCGGGGGTGGGGAAGAGTCAGCCCCAGCATTTT.

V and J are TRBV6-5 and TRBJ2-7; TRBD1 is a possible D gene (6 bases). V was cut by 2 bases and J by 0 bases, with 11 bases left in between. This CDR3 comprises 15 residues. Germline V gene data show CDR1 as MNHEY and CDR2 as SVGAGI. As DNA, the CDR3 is TGTGCCAGCAGTTACCGACAGGAAACCTCCTACGAGCAGTACTTC. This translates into CASSYRQETSYEQYF.

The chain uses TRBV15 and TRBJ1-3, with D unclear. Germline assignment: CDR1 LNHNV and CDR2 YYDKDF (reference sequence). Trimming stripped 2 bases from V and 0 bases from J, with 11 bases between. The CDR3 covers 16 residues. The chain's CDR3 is CATSRSRQSSGNTIYF. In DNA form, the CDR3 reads TGTGCCACCAGCAGAAGCAGGCAGAGCTCTGGAAACACCATATATTTT.

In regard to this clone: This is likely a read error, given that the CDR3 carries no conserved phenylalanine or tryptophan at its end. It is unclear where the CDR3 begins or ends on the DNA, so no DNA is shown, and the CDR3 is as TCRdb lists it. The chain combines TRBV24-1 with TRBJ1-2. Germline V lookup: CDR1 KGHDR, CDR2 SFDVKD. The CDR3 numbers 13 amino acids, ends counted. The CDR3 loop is CATSGPPLPQEGS.

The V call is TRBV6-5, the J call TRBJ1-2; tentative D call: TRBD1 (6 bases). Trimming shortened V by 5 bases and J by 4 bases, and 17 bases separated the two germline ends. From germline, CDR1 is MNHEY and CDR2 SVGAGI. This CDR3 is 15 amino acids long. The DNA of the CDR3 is TGTGCCAGCAGTACACAGACAGGAGAAGTCTATGGCTACACCTTC. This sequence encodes CASSTQTGEVYGYTF.

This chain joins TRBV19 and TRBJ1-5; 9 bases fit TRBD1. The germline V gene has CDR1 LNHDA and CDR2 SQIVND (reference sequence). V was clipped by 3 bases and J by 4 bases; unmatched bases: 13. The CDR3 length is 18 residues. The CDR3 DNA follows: TGTGCCAGTAGTATCCCCCCCCCGACAGGGGGTAATAATCAGCCCCAGCATTTT. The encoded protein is CASSIPPPTGGNNQPQHF.

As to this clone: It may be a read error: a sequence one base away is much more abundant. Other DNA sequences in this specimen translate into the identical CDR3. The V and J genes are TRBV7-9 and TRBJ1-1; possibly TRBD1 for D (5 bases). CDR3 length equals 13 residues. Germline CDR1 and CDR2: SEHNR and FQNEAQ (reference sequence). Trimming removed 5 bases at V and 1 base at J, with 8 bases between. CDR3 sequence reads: CASSLQENTEAFF. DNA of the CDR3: TGTGCCAGCAGCCTACAGGAGAACACTGAAGCTTTCTTT.

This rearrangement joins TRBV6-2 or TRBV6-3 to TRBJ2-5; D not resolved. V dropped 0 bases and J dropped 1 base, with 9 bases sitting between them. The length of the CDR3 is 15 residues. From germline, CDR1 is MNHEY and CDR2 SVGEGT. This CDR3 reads CASSYSTDTQETQYF. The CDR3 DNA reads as TGTGCCAGCAGTTACTCGACCGACACCCAAGAGACCCAGTACTTC.

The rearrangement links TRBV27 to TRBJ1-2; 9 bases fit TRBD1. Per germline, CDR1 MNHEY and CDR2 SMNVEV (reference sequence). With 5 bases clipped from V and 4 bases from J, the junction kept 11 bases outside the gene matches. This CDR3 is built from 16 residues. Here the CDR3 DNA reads TGTGCCAGCAGTCAAGGGACAGGGCCGATTGGCTATGGCTACACCTTC. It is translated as CASSQGTGPIGYGYTF.

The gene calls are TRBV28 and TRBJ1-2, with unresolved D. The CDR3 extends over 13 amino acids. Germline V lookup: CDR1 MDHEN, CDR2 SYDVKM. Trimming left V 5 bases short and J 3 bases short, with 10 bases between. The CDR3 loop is CASSTPAYYGYTF. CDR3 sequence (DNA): TGTGCCAGCAGTACACCTGCCTACTATGGCTACACCTTC.

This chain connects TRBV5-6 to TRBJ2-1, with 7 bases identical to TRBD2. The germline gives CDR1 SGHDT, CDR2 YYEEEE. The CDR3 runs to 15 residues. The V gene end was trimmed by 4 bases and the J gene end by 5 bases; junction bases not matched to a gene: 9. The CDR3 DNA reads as TGTGCCAGCAGCCCGGGACTAACGCCACACAATGAGCAGTTCTTC. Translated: CASSPGLTPHNEQFF.

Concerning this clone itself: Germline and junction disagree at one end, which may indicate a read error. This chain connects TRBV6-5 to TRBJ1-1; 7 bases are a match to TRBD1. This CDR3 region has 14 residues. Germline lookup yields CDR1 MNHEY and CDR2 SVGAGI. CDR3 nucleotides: TGTACCAGCAGTTCCGGGACAGAGAACACTGAAGCTTTCTTT. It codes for CTSSSGTENTEAFF.

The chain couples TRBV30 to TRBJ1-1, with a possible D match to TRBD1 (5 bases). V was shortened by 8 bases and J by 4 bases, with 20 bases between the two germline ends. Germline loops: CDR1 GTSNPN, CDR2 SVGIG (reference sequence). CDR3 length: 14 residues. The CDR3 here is CALKMGGAGTEAFF. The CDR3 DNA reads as TGTGCCCTAAAAATGGGAGGGGCCGGCACTGAAGCTTTCTTT.

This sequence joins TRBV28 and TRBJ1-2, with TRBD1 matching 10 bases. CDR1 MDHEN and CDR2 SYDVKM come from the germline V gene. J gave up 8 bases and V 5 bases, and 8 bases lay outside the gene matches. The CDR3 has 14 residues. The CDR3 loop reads CASSRQGATQGYTF. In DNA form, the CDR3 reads TGTGCCAGCAGTAGACAGGGGGCGACCCAGGGCTACACCTTC.

Here the CDR3 DNA reads TGTGCCAGCAGTGATCCTCGACAGATTAACTATGGCTACACCTTC. Its translation is CASSDPRQINYGYTF. The gene calls are TRBV6-1 and TRBJ1-2, with a tentative D call TRBD1 (5 bases). CDR3 length: 15 residues. Trimming took 3 bases from V and 1 from J, leaving 12 bases between them. CDR1 MNHNS and CDR2 SASEGT come from the germline V gene.

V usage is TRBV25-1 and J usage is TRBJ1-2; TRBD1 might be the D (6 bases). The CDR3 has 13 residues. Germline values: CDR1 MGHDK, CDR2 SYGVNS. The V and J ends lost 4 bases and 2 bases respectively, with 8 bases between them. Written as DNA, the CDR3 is TGTGCCAGCAGTGTTGACAGGAACTATGGCTACACCTTC. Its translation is CASSVDRNYGYTF.

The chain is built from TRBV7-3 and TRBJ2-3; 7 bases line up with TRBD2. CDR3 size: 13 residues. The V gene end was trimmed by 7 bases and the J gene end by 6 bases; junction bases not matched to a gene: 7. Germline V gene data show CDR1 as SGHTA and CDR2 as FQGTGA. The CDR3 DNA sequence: TGTGCCAGCAAGCGGGAAGCTAGGGATACGCAGTATTTT. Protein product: CASKREARDTQYF.

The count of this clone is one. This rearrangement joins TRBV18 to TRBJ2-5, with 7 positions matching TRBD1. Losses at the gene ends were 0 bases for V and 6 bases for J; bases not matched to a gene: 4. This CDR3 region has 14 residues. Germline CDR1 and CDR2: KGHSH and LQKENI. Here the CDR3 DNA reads TGTGCCAGCTCACCACCGGCAGGGGGACAGACCCAGTACTTC. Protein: CASSPPAGGQTQYF.

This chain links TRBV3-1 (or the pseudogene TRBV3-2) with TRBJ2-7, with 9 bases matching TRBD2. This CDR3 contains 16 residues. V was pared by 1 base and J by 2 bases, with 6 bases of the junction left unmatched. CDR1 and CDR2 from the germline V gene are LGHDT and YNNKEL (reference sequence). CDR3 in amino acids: CASSQGLAGHAYEQYF. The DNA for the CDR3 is TGTGCCAGCAGCCAAGGGCTAGCGGGACACGCCTACGAGCAGTACTTC.

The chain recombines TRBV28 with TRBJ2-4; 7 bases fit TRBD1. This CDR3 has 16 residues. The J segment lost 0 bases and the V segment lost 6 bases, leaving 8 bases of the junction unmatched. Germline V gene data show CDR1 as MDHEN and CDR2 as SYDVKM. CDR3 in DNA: TGTGCCAGCAGCTTGGACAGGCGAGTAGCCAAAAACATTCAGTACTTC. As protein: CASSLDRRVAKNIQYF.

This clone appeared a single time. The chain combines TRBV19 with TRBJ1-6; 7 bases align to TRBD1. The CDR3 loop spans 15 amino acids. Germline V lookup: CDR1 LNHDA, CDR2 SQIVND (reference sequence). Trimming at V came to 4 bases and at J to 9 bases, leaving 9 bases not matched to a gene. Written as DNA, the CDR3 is TGTGCCAGTAGTACTACAGGGGACCGACGTTCACCCCTCCACTTT. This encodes CASSTTGDRRSPLHF.

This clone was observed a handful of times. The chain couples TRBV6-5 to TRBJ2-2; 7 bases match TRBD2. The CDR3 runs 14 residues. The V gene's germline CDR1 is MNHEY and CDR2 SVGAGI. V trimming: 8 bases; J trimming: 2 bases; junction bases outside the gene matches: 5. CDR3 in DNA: TGTGCCAGCCAGCGGGACGGAAACACCGGGGAGCTGTTTTTT. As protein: CASQRDGNTGELFF.

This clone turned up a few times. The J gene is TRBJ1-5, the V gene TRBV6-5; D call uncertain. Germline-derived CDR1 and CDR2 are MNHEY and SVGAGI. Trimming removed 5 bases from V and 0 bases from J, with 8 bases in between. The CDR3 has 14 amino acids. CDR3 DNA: TGTGCCAGCAGTACTCACTATAGCAATCAGCCCCAGCATTTT. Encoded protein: CASSTHYSNQPQHF.

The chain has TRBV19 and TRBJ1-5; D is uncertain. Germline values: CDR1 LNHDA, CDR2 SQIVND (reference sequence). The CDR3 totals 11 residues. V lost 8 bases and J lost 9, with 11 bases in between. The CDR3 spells CASPWWAPQHF. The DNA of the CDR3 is TGTGCCAGTCCTTGGTGGGCGCCCCAGCATTTT.

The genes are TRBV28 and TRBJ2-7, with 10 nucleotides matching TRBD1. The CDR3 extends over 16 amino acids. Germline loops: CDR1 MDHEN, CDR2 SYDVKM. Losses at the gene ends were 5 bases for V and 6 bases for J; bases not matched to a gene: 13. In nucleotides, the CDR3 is TGTGCCAGCAGTCCCATTTCGGACAGGGGGAAGGTCGAGCAGTACTTC. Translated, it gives CASSPISDRGKVEQYF.

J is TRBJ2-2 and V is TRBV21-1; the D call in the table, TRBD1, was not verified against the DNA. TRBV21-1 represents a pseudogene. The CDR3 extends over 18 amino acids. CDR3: CASSILKLRDRGTGELFF. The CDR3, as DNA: TGTGCCAGCAGCATCCTAAAACTCCGGGACAGGGGAACCGGGGAGCTGTTTTTT.

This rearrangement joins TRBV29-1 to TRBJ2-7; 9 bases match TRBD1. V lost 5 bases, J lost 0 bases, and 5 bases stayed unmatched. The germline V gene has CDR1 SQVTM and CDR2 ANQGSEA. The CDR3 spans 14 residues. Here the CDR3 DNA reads TGCAGCGTTTCTACAGGGGGCAGCTCCTACGAGCAGTACTTC. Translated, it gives CSVSTGGSSYEQYF.

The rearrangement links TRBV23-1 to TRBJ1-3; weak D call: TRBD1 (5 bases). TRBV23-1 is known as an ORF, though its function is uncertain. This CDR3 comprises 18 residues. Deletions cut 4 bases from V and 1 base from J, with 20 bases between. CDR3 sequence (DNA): TGCGCCAGCAGTCGAAGGCAGGCCCAGGGTCGGTCTGGAAACACCATATATTTT. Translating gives CASSRRQAQGRSGNTIYF.

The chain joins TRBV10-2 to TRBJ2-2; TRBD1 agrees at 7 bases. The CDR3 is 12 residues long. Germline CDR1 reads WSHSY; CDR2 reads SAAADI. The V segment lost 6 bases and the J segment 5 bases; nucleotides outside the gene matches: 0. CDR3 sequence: CASRTGTGELFF. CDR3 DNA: TGCGCCAGCAGGACAGGGACCGGGGAGCTGTTTTTT.

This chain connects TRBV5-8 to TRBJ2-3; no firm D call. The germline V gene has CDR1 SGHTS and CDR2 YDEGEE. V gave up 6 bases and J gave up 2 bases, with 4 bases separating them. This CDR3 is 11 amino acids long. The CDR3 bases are TGTGCCAGCACCCTCACAGATACGCAGTATTTT. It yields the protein CASTLTDTQYF. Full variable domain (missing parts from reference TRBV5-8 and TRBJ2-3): EAGVTQSPTHLIKTRGQQATLRCSPISGHTSVYWYQQALGLGLQFLLWYDEGEERNRGNFPPRFSGRQFPNYSSELNVNALELEDSALYLCASTLTDTQYFGPGTRLTVL.

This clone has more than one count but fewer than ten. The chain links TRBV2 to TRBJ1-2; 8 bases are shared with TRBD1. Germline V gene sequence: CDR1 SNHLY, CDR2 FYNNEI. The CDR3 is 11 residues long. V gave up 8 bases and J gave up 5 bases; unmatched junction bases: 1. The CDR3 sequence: CASGQGYGYTF. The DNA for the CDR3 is TGTGCCAGCGGACAGGGTTATGGCTACACCTTC.